The T cell receptor beta chain under discussion was sequenced for a study of shared clonotypes between healthy human individuals (dated by TCRdb to the early 2020s). Background on the whole study: A couple of women and a few men aged 18 to 49 years were included in the cohort. The study deeply sequenced blood TCR repertoires of five healthy adults to estimate repertoire size and the extent of clonotype sharing between individuals. For each donor, three plates each were used for CD4 naive and CD4 memory, two plates were used for CD8 naive, and one plate was used for CD8 memory. Per donor, leukapheresis produced somewhere between about 0.85 and 10 billion PBMCs. Different laboratories and diverse techniques were used to prepare libraries and sequence TCR repertoires, to increase sequencing depth and limit assay-specific biases. What the work shows at the level of the full study, not this receptor alone: Estimated clonotype richness was generally larger for naive than for memory subsets. Sampling was restricted to blood, and TCR repertoires in tissue are likely to differ from TCR repertoires in blood. Pairwise subsampling led to the expectation that sequencing depth would affect the degree of clonotype sharing among donors. The small number of donors limited the genetic and exposure-history diversity represented. Rarefaction of sorted-subset datasets indicated incomplete sequencing despite the large sequencing depth. Clonotypes shared by all four sorted-subset donors showed higher generation probabilities than non-shared clonotypes. Across a few donors, approximately 4.6% of naive CD4, approximately 3.6% of naive CD8, 2.3% of memory CD4, and under 0.45% of memory CD8 clonotypes were shared.

TCR CDR3 regions were amplified from genomic DNA by multiplex PCR using the deep immunoSEQ assay. Extracted genomic DNA from each cell subset was distributed evenly across all wells of several immunoSEQ 96-well plates, and each plate was treated as a replicate. For sorted subsets, roughly 0.2 ug genomic DNA, equal to tens of thousands of T cell genomes, was loaded into each replicate PCR. Purified libraries were measured with a Qubit 3.0 fluorometer, size-checked on a Bioanalyzer 2100, and measured again with the KAPA Library Quantification kit. Each immunoSEQ 96-well plate was sequenced on its own single-read 150-cycle Illumina NextSeq 550 flow cell. The authors' analysis ran thus. Because only junctional sequences without quality scores were contained in the immunoSEQ output, filtering matching that applied to full-length reads could not be performed. To assign V/J genes and CDR3, sequences were annotated against IMGT germline references using PyIR, a Python wrapper for IgBLAST v1.9. Reads were filtered out if the reads had weak V/J assignments (E-value above 1e-6), no CDR3, stop codons, out-of-frame junctions, or ambiguous translated residues. A V3J clonotype was defined by an identical inferred V gene, J gene, and CDR3 amino acid sequence. Percentage overlap between repertoires was computed as shared unique clonotypes divided by the size of the smaller repertoire. Three approaches were used to assess repertoire richness: RTK rarefaction, the Chao1 estimator, and Recon v2.1 estimates of unobserved clonotypes. Generation probabilities were computed with OLGA for all TCRbeta clonotypes obtained by the gDNA method from several donors. TCRdb holds this immuneACCESS table with in-frame rearrangements only. Some clones are missing; in checked studies, unresolved V genes explain under half, and the rest has no known cause. That table is the source of V, J and clone size, and D and trimming were worked out from the DNA. The sample data list approximately 1.9 million clones, and approximately 92% of these were observed just once. Jointly, the top ten make up under 2% of the sample.

CD8 naive samples were CD45RO-negative cells positively selected for CCR7, giving a CD45RA+CCR7+ population that excluded TemRA cells. The donors were healthy, HIV-negative adults who had no recently reported acute infections or vaccinations. Every donor was a Caucasian adult living in Nashville, Tennessee, USA. Blood was collected by leukapheresis, and PBMCs were isolated by Ficoll-Histopaque density gradient centrifugation and then cryopreserved in liquid nitrogen vapor phase. Purity and quantity of every magnetically sorted T cell population were checked by analytical flow cytometry. From each sorted fraction, genomic DNA was isolated and quantified by UV absorbance on a Nanodrop 2000c. Spanning cysteine to phenylalanine, the CDR3 consists of 16 amino acids. Just the 48-base CDR3 DNA is kept, in frame starting at base 1. Unmatched junction bases come to 7, with V trimmed by 4 bases and J by 1 base. CDR1 is given as MGHRA and CDR2 as YSYEKL, both from the germline V gene.

About this clone: The antigen this receptor binds is unknown. No much larger clone is present one base from it, and per-base qualities are unavailable.

This clonotype was sampled from a man younger than 35 in good health. Some clones in this sample may be carry-over from other donors' samples. Sequenced sample: naive CD8+ T cells from PBMCs. Reading the label with the study, this specimen's cell subset or site is: CD45RA+CCR7+. The chain joins TRBV4-1 to TRBJ2-1; 7 bases in between match TRBD2. The nucleotide sequence is TGCGCCAGCAGCCCCCGGGAGGCAGCATCCTACAATGAGCAGTTCTTC. Its coded protein is CASSPREAASYNEQFF.